This T cell receptor beta chain was profiled in a study of blood T cell repertoires in COVID-19. Authors' data handling: It was from reference gene primer amplification that nucleated cell counts were estimated. Sequenced by immunoSEQ multiplex PCR; TCRdb stores in-frame clones only, minus some. The V and J calls and the clone size are those of that table, but D and trimming were determined from the DNA. The profile shows around 150,000 clones, roughly four fifths of them singletons. The count of this clone is one. This CDR3 has 13 residues. The germline CDR1 and CDR2 sequences are SGHAT and FQNNGV. Deletions cut 1 base from V and 2 bases from J, with 5 bases between.

The sample consisted of peripheral blood. The receptor was derived from an elderly woman with acute or convalescent COVID-19. J is TRBJ1-1 and V is TRBV11-2; D is uncertain. CDR3 residues: CASSLGENTEAFF. The DNA of the CDR3 is TGTGCCAGCAGCTTAGGAGAAAACACTGAAGCTTTCTTT.